What follows is one TCR beta chain and its context. The sample originates from a study of T-cell reconstitution after alpha-beta-depleted transplantation in children. Preparation of the TCRbeta library involved a method that used unique molecular identifiers. TCRdb reanalysed the PCR reads using MiXCR and keeps one entry per CDR3 protein. This table has approximately 270,000 distinct CDR3 sequences, 24% appearing once. The V and J ends lost 3 bases and 4 bases respectively, with 15 bases between them. The CDR3 contains 16 residues. Germline V gene sequence: CDR1 SGHDN, CDR2 FVKESK. The sequencing used PBMCs, mostly from graft donor cells, collected 360 days after TCRalphabeta/CD19-depleted stem cell transplant. V is TRBV14 and J is TRBJ2-2; D is unclear. This clonotype was sampled from a female patient between 2 and 15 years old who had a stem cell transplant for congenital amegakaryocytic thrombocytopenia, so the T cells may come from the graft donor. DNA for the CDR3: TGTGCCAGCAGCCATTATGGGAAATTCGGCACCGGGGAGCTGTTTTTT. It translates to CASSHYGKFGTGELFF.